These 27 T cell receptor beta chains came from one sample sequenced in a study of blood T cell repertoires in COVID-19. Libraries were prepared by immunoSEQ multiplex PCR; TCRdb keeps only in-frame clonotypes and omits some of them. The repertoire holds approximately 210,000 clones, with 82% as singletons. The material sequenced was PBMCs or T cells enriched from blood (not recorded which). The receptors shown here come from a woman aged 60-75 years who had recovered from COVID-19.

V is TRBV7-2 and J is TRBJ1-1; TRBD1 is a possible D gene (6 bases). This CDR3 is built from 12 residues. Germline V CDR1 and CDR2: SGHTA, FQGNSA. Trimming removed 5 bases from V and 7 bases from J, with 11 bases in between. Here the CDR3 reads CASSPTGNEAFF. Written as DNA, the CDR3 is TGTGCCAGCAGCCCGACAGGCAATGAAGCTTTCTTT.

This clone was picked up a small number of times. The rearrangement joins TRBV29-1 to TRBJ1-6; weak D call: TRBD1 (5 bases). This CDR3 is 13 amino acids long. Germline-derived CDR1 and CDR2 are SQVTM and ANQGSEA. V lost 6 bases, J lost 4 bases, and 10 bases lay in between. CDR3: CSVTTEYNSPLHF. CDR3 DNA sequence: TGCAGCGTGACGACAGAATATAATTCACCCCTCCACTTT.

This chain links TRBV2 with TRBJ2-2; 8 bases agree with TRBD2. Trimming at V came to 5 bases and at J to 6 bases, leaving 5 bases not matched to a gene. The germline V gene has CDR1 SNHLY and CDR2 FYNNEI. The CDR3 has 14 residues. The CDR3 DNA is TGTGCCAGCAGTCAGAGGCGGGGGGCCGGGGAGCTGTTTTTT. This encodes CASSQRRGAGELFF.

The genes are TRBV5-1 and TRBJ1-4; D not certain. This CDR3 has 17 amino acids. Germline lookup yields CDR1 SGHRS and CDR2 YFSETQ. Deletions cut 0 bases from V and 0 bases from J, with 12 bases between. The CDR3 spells CASSLASGGATNEKLFF. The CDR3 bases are TGCGCCAGCAGCTTGGCTTCGGGAGGTGCAACTAATGAAAAACTGTTTTTT.

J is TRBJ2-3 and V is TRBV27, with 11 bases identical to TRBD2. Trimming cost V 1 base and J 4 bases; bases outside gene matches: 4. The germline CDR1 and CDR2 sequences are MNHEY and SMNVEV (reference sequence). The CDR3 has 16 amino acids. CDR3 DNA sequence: TGTGCCAGCAGTTTATATCTAGCGGGGGGATCAGATACGCAGTATTTT. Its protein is CASSLYLAGGSDTQYF.

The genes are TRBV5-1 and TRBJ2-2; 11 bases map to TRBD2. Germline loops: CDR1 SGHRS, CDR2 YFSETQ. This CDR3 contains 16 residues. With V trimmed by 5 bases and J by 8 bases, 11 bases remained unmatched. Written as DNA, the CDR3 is TGCGCCAGCAGTTACCTAACTAGCGGGAGCGCTGGGGAGCTGTTTTTT. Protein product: CASSYLTSGSAGELFF.

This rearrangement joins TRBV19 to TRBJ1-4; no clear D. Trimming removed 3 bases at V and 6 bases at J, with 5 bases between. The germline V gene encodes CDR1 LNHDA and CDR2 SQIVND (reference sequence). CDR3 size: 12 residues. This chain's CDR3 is CASSINYEKLFF. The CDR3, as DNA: TGTGCCAGTAGTATTAATTATGAAAAACTGTTTTTT.

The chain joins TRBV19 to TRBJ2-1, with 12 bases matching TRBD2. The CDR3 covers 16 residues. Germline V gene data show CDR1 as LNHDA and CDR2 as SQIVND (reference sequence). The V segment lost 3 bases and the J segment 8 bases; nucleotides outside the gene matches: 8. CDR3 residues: CASSILRLAGVDEQFF. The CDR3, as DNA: TGTGCCAGTAGTATTCTCCGACTAGCGGGAGTCGATGAGCAGTTCTTC.

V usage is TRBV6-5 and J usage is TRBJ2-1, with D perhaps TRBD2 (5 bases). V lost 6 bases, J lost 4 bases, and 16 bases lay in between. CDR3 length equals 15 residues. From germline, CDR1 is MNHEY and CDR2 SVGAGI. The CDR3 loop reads CASRPNWESYNEQFF. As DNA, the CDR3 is TGTGCCAGCAGACCGAATTGGGAGTCTTACAATGAGCAGTTCTTC.

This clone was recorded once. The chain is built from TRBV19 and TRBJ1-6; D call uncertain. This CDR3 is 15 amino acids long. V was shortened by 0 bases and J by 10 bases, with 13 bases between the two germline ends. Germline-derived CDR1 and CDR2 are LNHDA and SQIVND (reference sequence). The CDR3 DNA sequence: TGTGCCAGTAGTATAGATGATCGTATTCGGTCACCCCTCCACTTT. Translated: CASSIDDRIRSPLHF.

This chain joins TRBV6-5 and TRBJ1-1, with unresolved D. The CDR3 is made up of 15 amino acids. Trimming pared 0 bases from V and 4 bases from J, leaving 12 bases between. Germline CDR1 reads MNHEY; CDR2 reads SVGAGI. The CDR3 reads CASSYSALLITEAFF. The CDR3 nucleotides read TGTGCCAGCAGTTACTCGGCCCTTCTTATCACTGAAGCTTTCTTT.

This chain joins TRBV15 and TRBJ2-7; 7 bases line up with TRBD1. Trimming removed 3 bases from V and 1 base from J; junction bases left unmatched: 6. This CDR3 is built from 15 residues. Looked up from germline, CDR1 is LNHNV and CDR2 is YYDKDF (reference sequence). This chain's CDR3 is CATSRDRQGSYEQYF. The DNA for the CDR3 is TGTGCCACCAGCAGGGATAGACAGGGATCCTACGAGCAGTACTTC. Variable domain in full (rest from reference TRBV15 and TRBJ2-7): DAMVIQNPRYQVTQFGKPVTLSCSQTLNHNVMYWYQQKSSQAPKLLFHYYDKDFNNEADTPDNFQSRRPNTSFCFLDIRSPGLGDTAMYLCATSRDRQGSYEQYFGPGTRLTVT.

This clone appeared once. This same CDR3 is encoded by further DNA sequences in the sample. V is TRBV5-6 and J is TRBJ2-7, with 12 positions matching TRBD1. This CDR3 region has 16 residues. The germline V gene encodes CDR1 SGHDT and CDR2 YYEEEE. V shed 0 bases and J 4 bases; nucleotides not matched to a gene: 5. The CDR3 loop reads CASSLAGTGGLYEQYF. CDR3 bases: TGTGCCAGCAGCTTGGCCGGGACAGGGGGCCTGTACGAGCAGTACTTC.

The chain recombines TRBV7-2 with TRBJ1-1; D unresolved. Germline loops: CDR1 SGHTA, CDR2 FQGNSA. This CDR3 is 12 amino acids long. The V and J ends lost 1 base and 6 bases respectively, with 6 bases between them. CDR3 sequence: CASSLDAAEAFF. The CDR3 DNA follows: TGTGCCAGCAGCTTAGATGCGGCTGAAGCTTTCTTT.

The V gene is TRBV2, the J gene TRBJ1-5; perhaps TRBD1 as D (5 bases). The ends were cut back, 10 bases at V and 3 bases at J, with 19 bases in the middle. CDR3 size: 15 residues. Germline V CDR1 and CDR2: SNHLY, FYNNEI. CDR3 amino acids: CATSPEGTINQPQHF. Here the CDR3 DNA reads TGTGCCACCTCGCCGGAGGGGACCATCAATCAGCCCCAGCATTTT.

CDR3 amino acids: CASSLGGSGSNEQFF. The CDR3 DNA follows: TGTGCCAGCAGCTTAGGGGGTAGCGGGTCCAATGAGCAGTTCTTC. The gene calls are TRBV11-3 and TRBJ2-1, with TRBD2 matching over 7 bases. CDR1 and CDR2 from the germline V gene are SGHNT and YENEEA. Trimming cost V 1 base and J 6 bases; bases outside gene matches: 6. This CDR3 region has 15 residues.

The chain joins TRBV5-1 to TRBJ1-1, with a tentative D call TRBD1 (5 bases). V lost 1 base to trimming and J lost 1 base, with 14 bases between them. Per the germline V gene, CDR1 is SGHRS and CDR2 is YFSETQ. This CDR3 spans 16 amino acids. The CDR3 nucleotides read TGCGCCAGCAGCTTGAAGTTCAGGGATCCGAACACTGAAGCTTTCTTT. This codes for CASSLKFRDPNTEAFF.

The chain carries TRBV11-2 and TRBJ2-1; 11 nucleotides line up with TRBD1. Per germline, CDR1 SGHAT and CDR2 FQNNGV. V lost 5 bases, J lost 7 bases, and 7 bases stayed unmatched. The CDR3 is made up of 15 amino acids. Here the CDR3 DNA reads TGTGCCAGCAGCCCCCGGACAGGGGGCGGGAATGAGCAGTTCTTC. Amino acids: CASSPRTGGGNEQFF.

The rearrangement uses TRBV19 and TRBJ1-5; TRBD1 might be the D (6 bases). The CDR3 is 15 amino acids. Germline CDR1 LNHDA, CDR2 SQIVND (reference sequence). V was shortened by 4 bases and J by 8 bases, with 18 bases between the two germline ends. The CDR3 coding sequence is TGTGCCAGTAGTAGGCACAGGGAAGTCGGGGAGCCCCAGCATTTT. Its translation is CASSRHREVGEPQHF.

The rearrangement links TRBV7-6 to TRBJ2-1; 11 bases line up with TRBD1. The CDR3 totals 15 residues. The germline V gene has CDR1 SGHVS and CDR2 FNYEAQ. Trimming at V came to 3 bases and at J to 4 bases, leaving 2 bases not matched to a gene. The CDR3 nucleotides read TGTGCCAGCAGCTTTGGGACAGGGGGTTACAATGAGCAGTTCTTC. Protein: CASSFGTGGYNEQFF.

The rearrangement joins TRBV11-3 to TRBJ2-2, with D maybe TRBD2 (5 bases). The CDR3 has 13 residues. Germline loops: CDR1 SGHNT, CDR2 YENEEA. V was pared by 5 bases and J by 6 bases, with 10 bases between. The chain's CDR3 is CASSTRVAGELFF. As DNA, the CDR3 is TGTGCCAGCAGCACTAGGGTAGCCGGGGAGCTGTTTTTT.

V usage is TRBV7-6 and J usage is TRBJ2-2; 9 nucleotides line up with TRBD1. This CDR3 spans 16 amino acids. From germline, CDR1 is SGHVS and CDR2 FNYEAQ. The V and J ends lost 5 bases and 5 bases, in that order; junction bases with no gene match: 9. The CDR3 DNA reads TGTGCCAGCAGCCGGACAGGGGCCGTGGGGACCGGGGAGCTGTTTTTT. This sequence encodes CASSRTGAVGTGELFF. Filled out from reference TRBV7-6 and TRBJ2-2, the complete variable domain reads GAGVSQSPRYKVTKRGQDVALRCDPISGHVSLYWYRQALGQGPEFLTYFNYEAQQDKSGLPNDRFSAERPEGSISTLTIQRTEQRDSAMYRCASSRTGAVGTGELFFGEGSRLTVL.

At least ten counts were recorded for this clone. The CDR3 loop reads CASSEGTGGAGTEAFF. In DNA form, the CDR3 reads TGCGCCAGCAGTGAGGGGACAGGCGGCGCGGGAACTGAAGCTTTCTTT. The chain employs TRBV10-2 and TRBJ1-1; 8 bases agree with TRBD1. This CDR3 has 16 residues. Germline V gives CDR1 WSHSY, CDR2 SAAADI. The J segment lost 5 bases and the V segment lost 2 bases, leaving 10 bases of the junction unmatched.

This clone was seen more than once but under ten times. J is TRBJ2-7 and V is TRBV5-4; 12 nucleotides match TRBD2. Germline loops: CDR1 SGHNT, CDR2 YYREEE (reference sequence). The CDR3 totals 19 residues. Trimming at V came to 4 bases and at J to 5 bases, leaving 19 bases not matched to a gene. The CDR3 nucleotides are TGTGCCAGCAGCCCTCACCGGGCTAGCGGGAGGGCCGGTTCCCACGAGCAGTACTTC. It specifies CASSPHRASGRAGSHEQYF.

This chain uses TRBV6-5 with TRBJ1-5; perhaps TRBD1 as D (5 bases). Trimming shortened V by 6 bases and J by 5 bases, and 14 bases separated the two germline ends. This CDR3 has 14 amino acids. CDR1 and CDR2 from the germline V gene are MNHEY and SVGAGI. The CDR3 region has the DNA TGTGCCAGCAGCCCACAGGAGACTCATCAGCCCCAGCATTTT. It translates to CASSPQETHQPQHF.

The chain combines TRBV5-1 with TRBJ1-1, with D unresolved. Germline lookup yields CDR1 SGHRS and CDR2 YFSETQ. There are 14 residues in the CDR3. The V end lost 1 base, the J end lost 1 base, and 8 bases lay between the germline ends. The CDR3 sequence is CASSLTAGNTEAFF. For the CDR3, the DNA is TGCGCCAGCAGCTTGACAGCCGGGAACACTGAAGCTTTCTTT.

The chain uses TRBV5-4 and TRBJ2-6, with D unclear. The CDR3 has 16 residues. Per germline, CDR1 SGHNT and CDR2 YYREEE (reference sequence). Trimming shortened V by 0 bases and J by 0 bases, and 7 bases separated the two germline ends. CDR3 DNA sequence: TGTGCCAGCAGCTTGGAATGGAGCTCTGGGGCCAACGTCCTGACTTTC. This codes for CASSLEWSSGANVLTF.